This T cell receptor beta chain comes out of a study of human T cells and chemical hapten exposure. Whole-study context: Largely, small differences in pooled library volume made per-sample TCR yields vary.

This clonotype was picked up one time. Its antigen is as yet unknown. It may be a read error: a sequence one base away is much more abundant. The study's findings and limits: Significantly more large CDR3 similarity clusters arose among expanded TCRs than among controls.

Per the germline V gene, CDR1 is MDHEN and CDR2 is SYDVKM. Between the trimmed V and J ends, which lost 6 bases and 0 bases, there was a span of 11 bases. The CDR3 contains 15 residues. Described time point: pre-sensitization, week 0. Treatment: therapeutic diphenylcyclopropenone sensitization with weekly scalp DPC. Blood collection happened ahead of applying each patch test. Attachment of unique molecular identifiers to individual cDNA molecules was performed in the library. TCRdb ran MiXCR on the RACE reads and lists one entry per CDR3 protein. The profile shows about 290,000 distinct CDR3 sequences, 7.5% to 8% of them singletons.

This chain links TRBV28 with TRBJ2-2; D may be TRBD1 (6 bases). The sample here was whole blood, taken in connection with sensitization to the hapten diphenylcyclopropenone (DPC). This sequence originates from a man younger than 30 with alopecia areata. Some clones in this sample may be carry-over from other donors' samples. DNA of the CDR3: TGTGCCAGCAGAGGGGGTAAAACGAACACCGGGGAGCTGTTTTTT. Translating it yields CASRGGKTNTGELFF.